These 26 T cell receptor beta chains came from one sample sequenced in a study of patients and donors after allogeneic stem cell transplantation. MiXCR was run by TCRdb on the RT-PCR reads, yielding one entry per CDR3 protein. The data show some 880,000 distinct CDR3 sequences, with 15% to 20% seen just once and roughly 6% held by the top ten. Input material: blood, either unsorted or a sorted T cell fraction (not recorded which). The receptors originated from a human donor who was either an allogeneic HSCT recipient or a stem cell or donor lymphocyte infusion donor (not recorded which). It is not recorded whose cells these are; they may come from a transplant donor.

This clonotype was counted only a few times. The chain uses TRBV29-1 and TRBJ1-4; no clear D gene. Germline values: CDR1 SQVTM, CDR2 ANQGSEA. This CDR3 region has 13 residues. Trimming removed 1 base from V and 1 base from J, with 4 bases in between. CDR3 nucleotide sequence: TGCAGCGTTGAAGGGAGAACTAATGAAAAACTGTTTTTT. Translation gives CSVEGRTNEKLFF. The full variable domain, with the rest looked up from reference TRBV29-1 and TRBJ1-4, is SAVISQKPSRDICQRGTSLTIQCQVDSQVTMMFWYRQQPGQSLTLIATANQGSEATYESGFVIDKFPISRPNLTFSTLTVSNMSPEDSSIYLCSVEGRTNEKLFFGSGTQLSVL.

This clonotype was seen a handful of times. The chain is built from TRBV25-1 and TRBJ1-1, with 9 bases aligning to TRBD1. The germline V gene encodes CDR1 MGHDK and CDR2 SYGVNS. The V and J ends lost 1 base and 3 bases, in that order; junction bases with no gene match: 12. The CDR3 runs 18 residues. CDR3 DNA sequence: TGTGCCAGCAGTGAATTGGGATCGGGACAGGGAGGGGACACTGAAGCTTTCTTT. This gives the protein CASSELGSGQGGDTEAFF.

The V call is TRBV21-1, the J call TRBJ1-2. TRBV21-1 is an annotated pseudogene. This CDR3 spans 14 amino acids. The CDR3 DNA is TGTGCCAGCAGCAAAGTTCAGGCAGAAGAGGGCTACACCTTC. This gives the protein CASSKVQAEEGYTF.

This clonotype turned up a few times. This sequence joins TRBV20-1 and TRBJ1-2, with D uncertain. Germline V gives CDR1 DFQATT, CDR2 SNEGSKA (reference sequence). V was shortened by 0 bases and J by 0 bases, with 11 bases between the two germline ends. The CDR3 covers 15 residues. The CDR3: CSARDPGRANYGYTF. The CDR3 region has the DNA TGCAGTGCTAGAGATCCCGGAAGAGCTAACTATGGCTACACCTTC.

The sample holds a few counts of this clonotype. CDR3 nucleotide sequence: TGTGCCAGCTCACTTTCCGGGACTAGCGGGAGGGCAGATACGCAGTATTTT. Translated, it gives CASSLSGTSGRADTQYF. This chain joins TRBV18 and TRBJ2-3; TRBD2 matches 16 bases. V lost 4 bases, J lost 4 bases, and 5 bases stayed unmatched. The CDR3 extends over 17 amino acids. Germline V gene sequence: CDR1 KGHSH, CDR2 LQKENI. The full variable domain, in which reference TRBV18 and TRBJ2-3 provide the parts outside the CDR3, is NAGVMQNPRHLVRRRGQEARLRCSPMKGHSHVYWYRQLPEEGLKFMVYLQKENIIDESGMPKERFSAEFPKEGPSILRIQQVVRGDSAAYFCASSLSGTSGRADTQYFGPGTRLTVL.

This clonotype has a handful of counts. The CDR3 here is CASSFPGVGRAFF. For the CDR3, the DNA is TGTGCCAGCAGCTTCCCGGGGGTCGGGAGGGCTTTCTTT. The chain has TRBV7-2 and TRBJ1-1, with a tentative D call TRBD1 (5 bases). In germline, CDR1 is SGHTA, CDR2 FQGNSA. Trimming stripped 3 bases from V and 11 bases from J, with 16 bases between. This CDR3 has 13 residues.

The CDR3 loop is CASSSYRLLNSPLHF. In nucleotides, the CDR3 is TGTGCCAGCAGTAGCTATAGGCTCTTGAATTCACCCCTCCACTTT. The genes are TRBV6-1 and TRBJ1-6; D is undetermined. Germline values: CDR1 MNHNS, CDR2 SASEGT. The germline V and J ends were trimmed by 5 bases and 7 bases, with 15 bases remaining between them. The length of the CDR3 is 15 residues.

This clonotype was counted only a few times. V and J are TRBV7-3 and TRBJ2-3; 7 bases match TRBD2. The germline gives CDR1 SGHTA, CDR2 FQGTGA. The CDR3 sequence is 15 residues long. The V gene end was trimmed by 4 bases and the J gene end by 3 bases; junction bases not matched to a gene: 7. The DNA of the CDR3 is TGTGCCAGCAGCTCGGGGGAGGGGAGAACAGATACGCAGTATTTT. Translating it yields CASSSGEGRTDTQYF.

This rearrangement joins TRBV21-1 to TRBJ1-1. TRBV21-1 is listed as a pseudogene. The CDR3 runs 10 residues. CDR3 DNA sequence: TGTGCCAGCAAATCTCCCAAAGCTTTCTTT. It specifies CASKSPKAFF.

The rearrangement joins TRBV12-3 or TRBV12-4 to TRBJ1-6; 7 bases are a match to TRBD1. The CDR3 has 14 amino acids. V shed 5 bases and J 7 bases; nucleotides not matched to a gene: 5. The CDR3 DNA is TGTGCCAGCAGTGAGAGACAGGGAAATTCACCCCTCCACTTT. Translation gives CASSERQGNSPLHF.

The chain's CDR3 is CAIRGGALTGYYGYTF. The CDR3 DNA follows: TGTGCCATCAGAGGAGGGGCCTTAACGGGGTACTATGGCTACACCTTC. The gene calls are TRBV10-3 and TRBJ1-2; maybe TRBD1 (5 bases). V was cut by 6 bases and J by 3 bases, with 20 bases left in between. The CDR3 is 16 amino acids. The germline CDR1 and CDR2 sequences are ENHRY and SYGVKD.

The table lists this clonotype with a few counts. This chain connects TRBV20-1 to TRBJ1-1; D not resolved. V lost 6 bases to trimming and J lost 2 bases, with 7 bases between them. Germline V CDR1 and CDR2: DFQATT, SNEGSKA (reference sequence). The CDR3 extends over 11 amino acids. The CDR3 spells CSAIDNTEAFF. Here the CDR3 DNA reads TGCAGTGCCATAGACAACACTGAAGCTTTCTTT.

This rearrangement joins TRBV25-1 to TRBJ2-5; D may be TRBD2 (6 bases). The CDR3 loop spans 14 amino acids. Germline CDR1 and CDR2: MGHDK and SYGVNS. V dropped 3 bases and J dropped 5 bases, with 13 bases sitting between them. The CDR3 spells CASSDIGGRETQYF. The CDR3 DNA reads TGTGCCAGCAGTGATATCGGGGGTCGGGAGACCCAGTACTTC.

This clonotype turned up a few times. This chain joins TRBV4-3 and TRBJ1-2, with unresolved D. The CDR3 runs to 15 residues. CDR1 LGHNA and CDR2 YSLEER come from the germline V gene. The V end lost 0 bases, the J end lost 5 bases, and 13 bases lay between the germline ends. CDR3 DNA sequence: TGCGCCAGCAGCCAAGAAACGATGGGCAGGTATGGCTACACCTTC. Translation: CASSQETMGRYGYTF.

The table lists this clonotype with many counts. V gene TRBV12-3 or TRBV12-4 combines with J gene TRBJ2-3; TRBD2 might be the D (6 bases). V was shortened by 5 bases and J by 0 bases, with 9 bases between the two germline ends. This CDR3 has 14 amino acids. The CDR3 protein is CASSRDFSTDTQYF. The CDR3 DNA sequence: TGTGCCAGCAGTCGGGACTTTAGCACAGATACGCAGTATTTT.

About this clonotype: The junction shows a germline mismatch at one end, possibly a read error. This chain links TRBV4-2 with TRBJ2-2; TRBD2 agrees at 13 bases. There are 16 residues in the CDR3. From germline, CDR1 is LGHNA and CDR2 YNFKEQ. The CDR3 spells CASSPGTSGEIGELSF. The CDR3 DNA sequence: TGTGCCAGCAGTCCCGGGACTAGCGGGGAGATCGGGGAGCTGTCTTTT.

The gene calls are TRBV15 and TRBJ2-7, with D uncertain. Looked up from germline, CDR1 is LNHNV and CDR2 is YYDKDF (reference sequence). V was cut by 1 base and J by 1 base, with 14 bases left in between. The CDR3 is made up of 16 amino acids. CDR3 residues: CATSRAQGSISYEQYF. CDR3 DNA: TGTGCCACCAGCAGAGCTCAAGGATCAATTTCCTACGAGCAGTACTTC.

This clonotype occurred a few times. The V call is TRBV9, the J call TRBJ2-3, with D possibly being TRBD2 (7 bases). CDR1 and CDR2 (germline): SGDLS, YYNGEE. The CDR3 has 16 amino acids. Trimming took 0 bases from V and 4 from J, leaving 15 bases between them. CDR3 sequence: CASSVVAGARADTQYF. As DNA, the CDR3 is TGTGCCAGCAGCGTAGTGGCGGGGGCCAGGGCAGATACGCAGTATTTT.

The rearrangement uses TRBV7-9 and TRBJ1-1, with 7 bases matching TRBD1. The junction had 6 bases not matched to a gene; V was cut back by 2 bases and J by 3 bases. CDR1 SEHNR and CDR2 FQNEAQ come from the germline V gene (reference sequence). This CDR3 region has 15 residues. The CDR3 DNA is TGTGCCAGCAGCTTAAGGGCAGGGGGGCACACTGAAGCTTTCTTT. The encoded protein is CASSLRAGGHTEAFF.

The CDR3 is CASSPGHGGYEQYF. As DNA, the CDR3 is TGCGCCAGCAGCCCGGGACATGGGGGGTACGAGCAGTACTTC. The chain links TRBV4-3 to TRBJ2-7; D could derive from TRBD1 or TRBD2 (6 bases each). The CDR3 has 14 amino acids. The V and J ends lost 4 bases and 4 bases respectively, with 14 bases between them. Germline V lookup: CDR1 LGHNA, CDR2 YSLEER.

This clonotype showed up just a few times. Here the CDR3 reads CSALGDRGTAKDIQYF. Here the CDR3 DNA reads TGCAGTGCTTTGGGGGACAGGGGAACAGCTAAGGACATTCAGTACTTC. The V and J genes are TRBV20-1 and TRBJ2-4; 10 bases align to TRBD1. The trim removed 5 bases at V and 8 bases at J, leaving 15 bases unmatched. The CDR3 is 16 amino acids. Germline V gives CDR1 DFQATT, CDR2 SNEGSKA (reference sequence).

This clonotype was seen more than once but under ten times. The chain is built from TRBV6-1 and TRBJ1-6, with TRBD1 as a possible D gene (6 bases). The germline CDR1 and CDR2 sequences are MNHNS and SASEGT. The V end was cut by 2 bases, the J end by 7 bases, with 24 bases between. This CDR3 region has 19 residues. The CDR3 is CASSEPHTGQRRGNSPLHF. The CDR3 DNA reads as TGTGCCAGCAGTGAACCGCACACGGGACAACGGCGGGGAAATTCACCCCTCCACTTT.

The chain uses TRBV29-1 and TRBJ2-6, with unresolved D. Looked up from germline, CDR1 is SQVTM and CDR2 is ANQGSEA. The CDR3 runs to 13 residues. The germline V and J ends were trimmed by 4 bases and 0 bases, with 4 bases remaining between them. The CDR3 loop is CSVGISGANVLTF. The CDR3 nucleotides are TGCAGCGTTGGGATCTCTGGGGCCAACGTCCTGACTTTC.

This clonotype was seen a few times. The J gene is TRBJ1-2, the V gene TRBV4-2; 7 nucleotides line up with TRBD1. This CDR3 contains 14 residues. Germline V gene lookup returns CDR1 LGHNA and CDR2 YNFKEQ. V dropped 2 bases and J dropped 3; count of bases not matched to a gene: 3. This chain's CDR3 is CASSQTGADYGYTF. The CDR3 region has the DNA TGTGCCAGCAGCCAAACAGGGGCTGACTATGGCTACACCTTC.

The chain is built from TRBV21-1 and TRBJ1-2; TRBD1 was called by the table and not checked on the DNA. TRBV21-1 is a recognized pseudogene. This CDR3 has 13 residues. In DNA form, the CDR3 reads TGTGCCAGCAGCAAAGCGGCAGGGTATGGCTACACCTTC. Translated: CASSKAAGYGYTF.

The chain uses TRBV24-1 and TRBJ1-4; TRBD1 is a possible D gene (6 bases). V was pared by 4 bases and J by 6 bases, with 17 bases between. Per germline, CDR1 KGHDR and CDR2 SFDVKD. The CDR3 has 16 amino acids. CDR3 coding DNA: TGTGCCACCAGTGACCGTGCCAGGGGCGGAGATGAAAAACTGTTTTTT. Translation: CATSDRARGGDEKLFF.